The rows below give T cell receptor beta chains drawn from one sample of a study of monozygotic twins with inflammatory bowel disease. TCRdb re-analyzed the 5' RACE reads; it lists each CDR3 protein once, without DNA. With some 150,000 distinct CDR3 sequences in the sample, the ten largest clones hold around 2.4%. Input material: blood. These receptor sequences come from a human donor with ulcerative colitis or Crohn's disease, or a healthy co-twin of an affected twin (not recorded which). The CDR3 runs from the conserved cysteine through the conserved F or W.

J gene: TRBJ2-7
V gene: TRBV7-2
CDR3 protein: CASSFSGLYEQYF

J gene: TRBJ2-3
V gene: TRBV3-1
CDR3 protein: CASSQGLQGERSTDTQYF

J gene: TRBJ1-2
V gene: TRBV7-9
CDR3 protein: CASSPGDTNRYGYTF

J gene: TRBJ2-7
V gene: TRBV5-1
CDR3 protein: CASSIAGDTYEQYF

J gene: TRBJ1-5
V gene: TRBV6-5
CDR3 protein: CASSYLSGGERPQHF

J gene: TRBJ2-3
V gene: TRBV10-3
CDR3 protein: CAINRDPRGATQYF

J gene: TRBJ1-5
V gene: TRBV5-6
CDR3 protein: CASSFQPTSDQPQHF

J gene: TRBJ2-3
V gene: TRBV28
CDR3 protein: CASSSPGGWADTQYF

J gene: TRBJ2-1
V gene: TRBV28
CDR3 protein: CASSGEAGGNEQFF

J gene: TRBJ2-2
V gene: TRBV11-2
CDR3 protein: CASSLRGTGTGNTGELFF

J gene: TRBJ2-3
V gene: TRBV11-2
CDR3 protein: CASRHGTTEDTQYF

J gene: TRBJ2-1
V gene: TRBV20-1
CDR3 protein: CSASGARGGSYNEQFF

J gene: TRBJ2-7
V gene: TRBV7-8
CDR3 protein: CASSPGTSGIYEQYF

J gene: TRBJ2-5
V gene: TRBV24-1
CDR3 protein: CATSDLDGTQYF

J gene: TRBJ1-5
V gene: TRBV24-1
CDR3 protein: CATGAYSNQPQHF

J gene: TRBJ1-2
V gene: TRBV7-3
CDR3 protein: CASSLMGQSYGYTF

J gene: TRBJ1-5
V gene: TRBV20-1
CDR3 protein: CSASPVNRQGDQPQHF

J gene: TRBJ1-4
V gene: TRBV12-3/TRBV12-4
CDR3 protein: CASSFRATNEKLFF

J gene: TRBJ2-3
V gene: TRBV10-3
CDR3 protein: CAISGVAGTDTQYF

J gene: TRBJ2-1
V gene: TRBV5-1
CDR3 protein: CACRDRLYNEQFF

J gene: TRBJ1-5
V gene: TRBV18
CDR3 protein: CASPLNEASDQPQHF

J gene: TRBJ2-7
V gene: TRBV20-1
CDR3 protein: CSARHWEAYEQYF

J gene: TRBJ2-3
V gene: TRBV12-3/TRBV12-4
CDR3 protein: CASSRSNGADTQYF

J gene: TRBJ2-2
V gene: TRBV6-1
CDR3 protein: CASKGPGGSVGELFF

J gene: TRBJ2-7
V gene: TRBV28
CDR3 protein: CASSWPRSYEQYF

J gene: TRBJ2-1
V gene: TRBV5-5
CDR3 protein: CASTPGSRDRAYNEQFF

J gene: TRBJ2-4
V gene: TRBV12-3/TRBV12-4
CDR3 protein: CASSSWTGKNIQYF

J gene: TRBJ2-5
V gene: TRBV6-1
CDR3 protein: CASKDWETQYF

J gene: TRBJ2-1
V gene: TRBV9
CDR3 protein: CASSVKGPPYNEQFF

J gene: TRBJ2-3
V gene: TRBV19
CDR3 protein: CASTISHSGVSPDTQYF

J gene: TRBJ2-7
V gene: TRBV20-1
CDR3 protein: CSAPAAAYSYEQYF

J gene: TRBJ2-4
V gene: TRBV20-1
CDR3 protein: CSARAQDRGSMLAKNIQYF

J gene: TRBJ2-1
V gene: TRBV20-1
CDR3 protein: CSAQQGLARINEQFF

J gene: TRBJ2-7
V gene: TRBV4-1
CDR3 protein: CASSQPGLASEQYF

J gene: TRBJ2-3
V gene: TRBV20-1
CDR3 protein: CSGWRSTDTQYF

J gene: TRBJ2-3
V gene: TRBV28
CDR3 protein: CASRRSAGGRTDTQYF